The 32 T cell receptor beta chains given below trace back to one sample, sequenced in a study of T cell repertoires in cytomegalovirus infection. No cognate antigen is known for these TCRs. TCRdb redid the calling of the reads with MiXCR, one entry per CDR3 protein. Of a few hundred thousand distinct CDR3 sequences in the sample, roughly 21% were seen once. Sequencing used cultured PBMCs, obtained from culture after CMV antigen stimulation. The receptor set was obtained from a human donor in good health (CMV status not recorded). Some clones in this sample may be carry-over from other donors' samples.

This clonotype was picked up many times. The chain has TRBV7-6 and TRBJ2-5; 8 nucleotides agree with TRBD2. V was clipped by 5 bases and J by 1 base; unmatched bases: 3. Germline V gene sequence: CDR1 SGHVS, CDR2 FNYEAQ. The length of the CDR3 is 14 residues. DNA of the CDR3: TGTGCCAGCAGCGGGACTAGTTTCCAAGAGACCCAGTACTTC. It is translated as CASSGTSFQETQYF.

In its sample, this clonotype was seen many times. This CDR3 reads CASSLGGRGELFF. The CDR3 coding sequence is TGTGCCAGCAGCTTAGGGGGGAGAGGGGAGCTGTTTTTT. The chain carries TRBV7-2 and TRBJ2-2, with D perhaps assigned TRBD1 or TRBD2 (5 bases each). Per germline, CDR1 SGHTA and CDR2 FQGNSA. The CDR3 runs to 13 residues. Trimming left V 1 base short and J 8 bases short, with 8 bases between. The full variable domain, its missing parts supplied by reference TRBV7-2 and TRBJ2-2, is GAGVSQSPSNKVTEKGKDVELRCDPISGHTALYWYRQSLGQGLEFLIYFQGNSAPDKSGLPSDRFSAERTGGSVSTLTIQRTQQEDSAVYLCASSLGGRGELFFGEGSRLTVL.

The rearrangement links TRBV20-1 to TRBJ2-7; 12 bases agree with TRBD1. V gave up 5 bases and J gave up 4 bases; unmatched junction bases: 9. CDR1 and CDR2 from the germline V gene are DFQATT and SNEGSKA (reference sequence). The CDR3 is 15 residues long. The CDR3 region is CSAFSRDRGLYEQYF. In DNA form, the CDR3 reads TGCAGTGCTTTCAGTCGGGACAGGGGGCTGTACGAGCAGTACTTC.

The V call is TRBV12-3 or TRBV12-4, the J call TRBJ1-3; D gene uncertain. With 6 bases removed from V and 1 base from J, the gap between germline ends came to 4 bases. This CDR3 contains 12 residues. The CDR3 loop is CASRASGNTIYF. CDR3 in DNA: TGTGCCAGCAGGGCGTCTGGAAACACCATATATTTT.

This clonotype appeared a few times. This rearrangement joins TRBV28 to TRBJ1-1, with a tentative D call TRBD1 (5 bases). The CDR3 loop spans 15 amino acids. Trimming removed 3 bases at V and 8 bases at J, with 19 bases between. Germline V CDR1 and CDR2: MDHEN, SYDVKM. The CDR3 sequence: CASSFRALGHSEAFF. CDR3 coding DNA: TGTGCCAGCAGTTTCCGTGCCCTCGGACACTCGGAAGCTTTCTTT.

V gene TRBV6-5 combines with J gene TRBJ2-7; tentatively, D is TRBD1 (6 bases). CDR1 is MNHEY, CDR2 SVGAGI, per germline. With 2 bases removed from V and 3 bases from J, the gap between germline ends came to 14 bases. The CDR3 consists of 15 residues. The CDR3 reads CASSYGTGILYEQYF. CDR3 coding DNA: TGTGCCAGCAGTTACGGTACAGGGATACTCTACGAGCAGTACTTC.

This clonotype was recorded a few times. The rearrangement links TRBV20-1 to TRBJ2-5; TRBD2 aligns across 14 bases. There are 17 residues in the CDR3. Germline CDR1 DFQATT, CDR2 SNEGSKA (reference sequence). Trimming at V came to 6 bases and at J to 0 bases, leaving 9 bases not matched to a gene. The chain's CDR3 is CSAIPGLAGAHQETQYF. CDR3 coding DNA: TGCAGTGCCATCCCGGGACTAGCGGGAGCCCACCAAGAGACCCAGTACTTC.

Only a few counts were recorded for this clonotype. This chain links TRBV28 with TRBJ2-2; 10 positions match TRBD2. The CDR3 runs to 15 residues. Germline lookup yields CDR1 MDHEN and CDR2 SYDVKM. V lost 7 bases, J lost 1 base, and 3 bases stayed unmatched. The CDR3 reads CASISSGGNTGELFF. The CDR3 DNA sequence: TGTGCCAGCATCTCTAGCGGGGGGAACACCGGGGAGCTGTTTTTT.

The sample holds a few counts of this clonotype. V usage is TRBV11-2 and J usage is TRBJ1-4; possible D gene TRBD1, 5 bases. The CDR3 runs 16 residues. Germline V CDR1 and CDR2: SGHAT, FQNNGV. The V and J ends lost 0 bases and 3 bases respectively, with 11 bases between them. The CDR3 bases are TGTGCCAGCAGCTTAGATTTTACGGGACCTAATGAAAAACTGTTTTTT. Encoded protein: CASSLDFTGPNEKLFF.

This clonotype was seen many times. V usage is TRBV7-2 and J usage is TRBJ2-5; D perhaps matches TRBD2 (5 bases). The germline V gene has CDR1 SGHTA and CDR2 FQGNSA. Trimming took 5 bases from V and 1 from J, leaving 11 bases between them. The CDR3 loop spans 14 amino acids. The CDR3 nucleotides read TGTGCCAGCAGCCGAAGACTAAGCCAAGAGACCCAGTACTTC. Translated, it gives CASSRRLSQETQYF.

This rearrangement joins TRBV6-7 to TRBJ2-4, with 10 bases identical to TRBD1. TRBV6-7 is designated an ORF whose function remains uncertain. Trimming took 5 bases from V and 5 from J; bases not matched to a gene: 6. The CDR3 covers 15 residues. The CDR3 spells CASSRPGTGENIQYF. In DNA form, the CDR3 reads TGTGCCAGCAGTAGACCCGGGACAGGGGAAAACATTCAGTACTTC.

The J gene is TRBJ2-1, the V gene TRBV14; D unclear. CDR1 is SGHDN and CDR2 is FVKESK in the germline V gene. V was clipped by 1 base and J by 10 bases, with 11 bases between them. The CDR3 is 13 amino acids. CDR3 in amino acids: CASSQGIPGEQFF. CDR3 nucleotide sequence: TGTGCCAGCAGCCAAGGGATCCCCGGGGAGCAGTTCTTC.

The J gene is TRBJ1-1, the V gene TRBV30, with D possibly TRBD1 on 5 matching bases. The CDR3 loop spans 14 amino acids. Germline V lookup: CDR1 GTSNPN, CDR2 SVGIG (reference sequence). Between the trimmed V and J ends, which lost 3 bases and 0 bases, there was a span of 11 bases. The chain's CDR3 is CAWRVGTVNTEAFF. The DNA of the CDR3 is TGTGCCTGGAGAGTCGGGACGGTGAACACTGAAGCTTTCTTT.

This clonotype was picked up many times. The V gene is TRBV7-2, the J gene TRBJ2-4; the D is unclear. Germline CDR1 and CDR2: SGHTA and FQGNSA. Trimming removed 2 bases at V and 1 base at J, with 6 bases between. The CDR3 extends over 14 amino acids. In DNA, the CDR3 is TGTGCCAGCAGCTTACCGGGCGCCAAAAACATTCAGTACTTC. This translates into CASSLPGAKNIQYF. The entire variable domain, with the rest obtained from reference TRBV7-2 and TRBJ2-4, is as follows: GAGVSQSPSNKVTEKGKDVELRCDPISGHTALYWYRQSLGQGLEFLIYFQGNSAPDKSGLPSDRFSAERTGGSVSTLTIQRTQQEDSAVYLCASSLPGAKNIQYFGAGTRLSVL.

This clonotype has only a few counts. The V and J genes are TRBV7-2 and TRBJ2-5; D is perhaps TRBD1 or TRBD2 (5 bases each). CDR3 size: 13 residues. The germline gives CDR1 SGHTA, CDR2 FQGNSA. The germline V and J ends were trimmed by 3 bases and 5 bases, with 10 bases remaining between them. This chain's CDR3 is CASSFGATETQYF. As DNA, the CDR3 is TGTGCCAGCAGCTTCGGGGCCACCGAGACCCAGTACTTC.

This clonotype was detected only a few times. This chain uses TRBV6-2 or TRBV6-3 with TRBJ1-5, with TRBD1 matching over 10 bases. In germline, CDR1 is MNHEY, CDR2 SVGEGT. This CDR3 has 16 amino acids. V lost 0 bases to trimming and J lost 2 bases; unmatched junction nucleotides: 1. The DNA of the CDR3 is TGTGCCAGCAGTTACTCGACAGGGGGCGGCAATCAGCCCCAGCATTTT. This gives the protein CASSYSTGGGNQPQHF.

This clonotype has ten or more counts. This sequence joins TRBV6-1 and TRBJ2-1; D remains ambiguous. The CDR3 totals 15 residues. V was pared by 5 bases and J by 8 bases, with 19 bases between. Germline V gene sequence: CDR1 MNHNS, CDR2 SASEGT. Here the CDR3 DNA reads TGTGCCAGCAGTCACGACCCCGACGTACTCCATGAGCAGTTCTTC. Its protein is CASSHDPDVLHEQFF.

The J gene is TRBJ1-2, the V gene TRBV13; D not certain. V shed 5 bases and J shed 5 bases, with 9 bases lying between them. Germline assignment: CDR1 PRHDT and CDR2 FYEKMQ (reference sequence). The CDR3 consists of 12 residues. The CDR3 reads CASSQRDYGYTF. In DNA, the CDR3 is TGTGCCAGCAGCCAAAGGGATTATGGCTACACCTTC.

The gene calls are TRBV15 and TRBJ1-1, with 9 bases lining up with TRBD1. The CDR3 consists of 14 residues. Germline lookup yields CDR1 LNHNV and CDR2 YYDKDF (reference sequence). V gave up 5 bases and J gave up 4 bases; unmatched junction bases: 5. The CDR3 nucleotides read TGTGCCACCAGCCGGGGGGGACAGGGCACTGAAGCTTTCTTT. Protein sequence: CATSRGGQGTEAFF.

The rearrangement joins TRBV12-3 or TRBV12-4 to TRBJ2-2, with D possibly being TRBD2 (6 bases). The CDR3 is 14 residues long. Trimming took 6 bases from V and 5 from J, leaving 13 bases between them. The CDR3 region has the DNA TGTGCCAGCAGGACTAGAGGCGGAACCGGGGAGCTGTTTTTT. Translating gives CASRTRGGTGELFF.

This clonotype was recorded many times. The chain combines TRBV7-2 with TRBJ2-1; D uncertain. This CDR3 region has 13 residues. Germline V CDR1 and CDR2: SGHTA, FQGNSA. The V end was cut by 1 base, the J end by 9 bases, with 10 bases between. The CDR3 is CASSLGLLPEQFF. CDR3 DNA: TGTGCCAGCAGCTTAGGTCTGCTCCCTGAGCAGTTCTTC.

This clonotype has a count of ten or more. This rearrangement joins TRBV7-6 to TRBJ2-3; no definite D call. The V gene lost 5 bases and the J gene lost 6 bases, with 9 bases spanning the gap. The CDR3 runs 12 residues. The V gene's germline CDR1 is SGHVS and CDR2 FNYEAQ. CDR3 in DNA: TGTGCCAGCAGCCACTCCGGGGATACGCAGTATTTT. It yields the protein CASSHSGDTQYF.

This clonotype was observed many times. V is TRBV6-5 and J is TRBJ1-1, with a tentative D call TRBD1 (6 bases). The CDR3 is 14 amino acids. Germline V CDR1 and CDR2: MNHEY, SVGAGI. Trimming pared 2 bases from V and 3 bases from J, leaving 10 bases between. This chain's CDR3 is CASSYGGLDTEAFF. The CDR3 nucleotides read TGTGCCAGCAGTTACGGGGGGCTGGACACTGAAGCTTTCTTT.

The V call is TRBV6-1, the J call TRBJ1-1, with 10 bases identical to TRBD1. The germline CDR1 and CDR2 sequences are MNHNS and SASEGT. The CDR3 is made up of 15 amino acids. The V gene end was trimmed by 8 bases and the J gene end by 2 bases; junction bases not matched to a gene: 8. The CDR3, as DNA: TGTGCCAGCTACGACCGACAGGGGGCAAACACTGAAGCTTTCTTT. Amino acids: CASYDRQGANTEAFF.

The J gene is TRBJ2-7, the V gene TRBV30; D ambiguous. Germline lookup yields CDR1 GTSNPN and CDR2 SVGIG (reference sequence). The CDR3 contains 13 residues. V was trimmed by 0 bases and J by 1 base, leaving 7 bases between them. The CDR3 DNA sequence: TGTGCCTGGAGTGTTCAGAGGTCCTACGAGCAGTACTTC. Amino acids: CAWSVQRSYEQYF.

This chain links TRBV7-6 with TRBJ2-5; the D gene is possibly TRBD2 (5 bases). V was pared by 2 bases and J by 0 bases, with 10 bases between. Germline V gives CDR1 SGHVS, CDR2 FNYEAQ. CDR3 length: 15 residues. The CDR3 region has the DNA TGTGCCAGCAGCTTATGGGCCGGGGACCAAGAGACCCAGTACTTC. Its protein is CASSLWAGDQETQYF.

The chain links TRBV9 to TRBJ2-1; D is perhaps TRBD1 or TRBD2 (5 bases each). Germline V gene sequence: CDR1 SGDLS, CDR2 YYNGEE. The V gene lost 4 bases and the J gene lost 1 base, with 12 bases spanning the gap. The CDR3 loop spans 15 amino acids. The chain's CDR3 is CASSQDGGSYNEQFF. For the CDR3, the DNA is TGTGCCAGCAGCCAAGATGGGGGTTCCTACAATGAGCAGTTCTTC.

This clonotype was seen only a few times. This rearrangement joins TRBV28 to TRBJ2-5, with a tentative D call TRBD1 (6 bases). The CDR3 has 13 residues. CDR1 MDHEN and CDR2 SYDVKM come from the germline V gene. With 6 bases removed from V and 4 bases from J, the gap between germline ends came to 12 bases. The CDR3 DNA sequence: TGTGCCAGCAGCCACAGGGTCCCAGAGACCCAGTACTTC. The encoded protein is CASSHRVPETQYF.

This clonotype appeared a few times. CDR3 sequence: CAISGTPGGEQYV. CDR3 in DNA: TGTGCCATCAGTGGGACTCCGGGGGGCGAGCAGTACGTC. The rearrangement links TRBV10-3 to TRBJ2-7; 7 bases match TRBD2. CDR3 length: 13 residues. Germline V lookup: CDR1 ENHRY, CDR2 SYGVKD. J was trimmed by 6 bases and V by 4 bases; bases with no gene match: 6.

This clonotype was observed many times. CDR3 in DNA: TGTGCCAGCAGCTTAGTGACTAGCGGGAGGACGACCCAGTACTTC. It translates to CASSLVTSGRTTQYF. The J gene is TRBJ2-5, the V gene TRBV7-2; the match to TRBD2 covers 13 bases. J was trimmed by 7 bases and V by 1 base; bases with no gene match: 3. In germline, CDR1 is SGHTA, CDR2 FQGNSA. CDR3 size: 15 residues.

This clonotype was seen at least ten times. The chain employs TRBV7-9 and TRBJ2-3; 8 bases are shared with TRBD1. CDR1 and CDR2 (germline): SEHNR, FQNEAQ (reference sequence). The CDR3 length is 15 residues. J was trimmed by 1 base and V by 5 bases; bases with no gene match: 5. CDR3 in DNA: TGTGCCAGCAGCACTGGACAGGGAGGCACAGATACGCAGTATTTT. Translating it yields CASSTGQGGTDTQYF.

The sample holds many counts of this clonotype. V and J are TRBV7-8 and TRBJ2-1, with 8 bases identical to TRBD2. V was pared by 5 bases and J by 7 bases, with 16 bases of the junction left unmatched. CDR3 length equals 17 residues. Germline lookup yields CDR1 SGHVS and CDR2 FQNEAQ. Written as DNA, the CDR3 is TGTGCCAGCAGCCTAGATTCTGAGCGGGAGAGGTGGAATGAGCAGTTCTTC. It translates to CASSLDSERERWNEQFF.